Below, 22 T cell receptor beta chains from the same sample are listed, as sequenced in a study of T cells in localized non-small cell lung cancer. TCRdb keeps only in-frame clones here, not all; method: immunoSEQ multiplex PCR. The table lists around 35,000 clones, 93% of them singletons, with roughly 7.7% in the top ten. Sequences were derived from peripheral blood, sampled before any cancer treatment. These receptors were taken from an older female donor with stage I lung adenocarcinoma.

The CDR3 DNA is TGTGCCAGCAGCTTAGGGACAGGGGAAGATACGCAGTATTTT. Protein sequence: CASSLGTGEDTQYF. V usage is TRBV7-9 and J usage is TRBJ2-3; the match to TRBD1 covers 9 bases. The CDR3 contains 14 residues. The germline CDR1 and CDR2 sequences are SEHNR and FQNEAQ (reference sequence). Trimming cost V 1 base and J 5 bases; bases outside gene matches: 1.

This clone was counted once. Sequence at one end of the junction differs from germline and may be a read error. The chain has TRBV7-7 and TRBJ2-1; the D is unclear. Germline lookup yields CDR1 SSHAT and CDR2 FNYEAQ (reference sequence). There are 13 residues in the CDR3. CDR3 in amino acids: CASSLTDGSEQFF. The CDR3, as DNA: TGTGCTAGCAGTTTGACGGACGGCAGTGAGCAGTTCTTC.

This rearrangement joins TRBV9 to TRBJ2-3, with TRBD2 as a possible D gene (7 bases). CDR1 is SGDLS, CDR2 YYNGEE, per germline. The CDR3 has 15 amino acids. V was pared by 4 bases and J by 4 bases, with 16 bases between. CDR3 in DNA: TGTGCCAGCAGCATAGGGGGGGCGATGTCAGATACGCAGTATTTT. As protein: CASSIGGAMSDTQYF.

The rearrangement joins TRBV7-9 to TRBJ1-5; 9 bases match TRBD1. Germline CDR1 SEHNR, CDR2 FQNEAQ (reference sequence). The CDR3 runs 16 residues. With V trimmed by 5 bases and J by 2 bases, 7 bases remained unmatched. As DNA, the CDR3 is TGTGCCAGCAGCCAAGAACAGGGGGCTGGCAATCAGCCCCAGCATTTT. Protein sequence: CASSQEQGAGNQPQHF.

DNA for the CDR3: TGTGCCAGCTCACCACGGGGGACGGGAGGAGCGGATGAGCAGTTCTTC. Translation gives CASSPRGTGGADEQFF. V is TRBV18 and J is TRBJ2-1; 7 bases fit TRBD2. Trimming removed 1 base from V and 8 bases from J; junction bases left unmatched: 11. The CDR3 consists of 16 residues. Germline CDR1 is KGHSH and CDR2 is LQKENI.

This clone was seen once. One junction end does not reproduce the germline sequence, and a read error may be involved. This rearrangement joins TRBV7-7 to TRBJ1-4; tentatively, D is TRBD1 (5 bases). The CDR3 extends over 13 amino acids. Germline CDR1 reads SSHAT; CDR2 reads FNYEAQ (reference sequence). CDR3 protein: CASSRGTAEKLFF. The CDR3 DNA is TGTGCTAGCAGCCGCGGGACCGCAGAAAAACTGTTTTTT.

The V gene is TRBV9, the J gene TRBJ1-2, with unresolved D. V was clipped by 6 bases and J by 4 bases, with 13 bases between them. The CDR3 is made up of 13 amino acids. From germline, CDR1 is SGDLS and CDR2 YYNGEE. Here the CDR3 reads CASISKEGYGYTF. CDR3 nucleotides: TGTGCCAGCATCTCCAAGGAAGGCTATGGCTACACCTTC.

This chain connects TRBV2 to TRBJ2-4; D is unclear. V lost 10 bases and J 0 bases, leaving 16 bases between the germline ends. The length of the CDR3 is 15 residues. The germline V gene has CDR1 SNHLY and CDR2 FYNNEI. CDR3 sequence (DNA): TGTGCCACCCGGGTCTCTATGGGAGCCAAAAACATTCAGTACTTC. As protein: CATRVSMGAKNIQYF.

This clone was counted once. The gene calls are TRBV19 and TRBJ2-7, with D perhaps TRBD2 (5 bases). This CDR3 has 13 amino acids. Germline V CDR1 and CDR2: LNHDA, SQIVND (reference sequence). Trimming cost V 6 bases and J 2 bases, with 11 bases left between them. CDR3 sequence (DNA): TGTGCCAGTAGCTCAGAGGGCCCCTACGAGCAGTACTTC. This translates into CASSSEGPYEQYF.

The chain is built from TRBV7-3 and TRBJ1-5; the D gene is possibly TRBD1 (6 bases). Germline V lookup: CDR1 SGHTA, CDR2 FQGTGA. V lost 0 bases and J 6 bases, leaving 12 bases between the germline ends. This CDR3 comprises 15 residues. The CDR3 reads CASSLTSGAGQPQHF. The CDR3 DNA is TGTGCCAGCAGCTTAACATCAGGGGCAGGTCAGCCCCAGCATTTT.

This chain connects TRBV6-5 to TRBJ2-2; 7 nucleotides match TRBD1. Trimming at V came to 10 bases and at J to 2 bases, leaving 4 bases not matched to a gene. Germline CDR1 MNHEY, CDR2 SVGAGI. The CDR3 is made up of 13 amino acids. CDR3 coding DNA: TGTGCCACCCACAGGGGTAACACCGGGGAGCTGTTTTTT. Translating it yields CATHRGNTGELFF.

The chain recombines TRBV7-9 with TRBJ1-5; 10 bases are a match to TRBD1. The CDR3 is 17 residues long. V trimming: 5 bases; J trimming: 2 bases; junction bases outside the gene matches: 9. Germline CDR1 is SEHNR and CDR2 is FQNEAQ (reference sequence). CDR3 nucleotide sequence: TGTGCCAGCAGCACGTTCACCGGGACAGGGGGCAATCAGCCCCAGCATTTT. This encodes CASSTFTGTGGNQPQHF.

The rearrangement links TRBV6-6 to TRBJ2-4, with D possibly matching TRBD1 (7 bases). The CDR3 spans 14 residues. Germline CDR1 MNHNY, CDR2 SVGAGI (reference sequence). V lost 2 bases to trimming and J lost 9 bases, with 14 bases between them. CDR3 protein: CASSYQGGLGIQYF. DNA of the CDR3: TGTGCCAGCAGTTACCAGGGGGGCCTGGGCATTCAGTACTTC.

DNA of the CDR3: TGCGCCAGCAGCGGCGGACAGGCCCTGCGAAGCACTGAAGCTTTCTTT. This gives the protein CASSGGQALRSTEAFF. The rearrangement joins TRBV5-1 to TRBJ1-1; 7 positions agree with TRBD1. The trim removed 4 bases at V and 4 bases at J, leaving 13 bases unmatched. The germline gives CDR1 SGHRS, CDR2 YFSETQ. The CDR3 consists of 16 residues.

J is TRBJ1-2 and V is TRBV7-2; TRBD1 is a possible D gene (5 bases). This CDR3 spans 15 amino acids. V lost 5 bases to trimming and J lost 4 bases, with 17 bases between them. CDR1 is SGHTA and CDR2 is FQGNSA in the germline V gene. The CDR3 loop is CASSIGGGTAYGYTF. The CDR3 coding sequence is TGTGCCAGCAGCATCGGTGGGGGGACGGCCTATGGCTACACCTTC. The entire variable domain, with the rest obtained from reference TRBV7-2 and TRBJ1-2, is as follows: GAGVSQSPSNKVTEKGKDVELRCDPISGHTALYWYRQSLGQGLEFLIYFQGNSAPDKSGLPSDRFSAERTGGSVSTLTIQRTQQEDSAVYLCASSIGGGTAYGYTFGSGTRLTVV.

CDR3 sequence (DNA): TGTGCCAGCAGCTTTTATCGACAGTTTAATGAAAAACTGTTTTTT. Encoded protein: CASSFYRQFNEKLFF. This rearrangement joins TRBV7-2 to TRBJ1-4, with a possible D match to TRBD1 (5 bases). Looked up from germline, CDR1 is SGHTA and CDR2 is FQGNSA. This CDR3 has 15 amino acids. V gave up 3 bases and J gave up 4 bases, with 12 bases separating them.

A note on this clone: A read error is likely, as this CDR3 ends without the conserved phenylalanine or tryptophan. It is unclear where the CDR3 begins or ends on the DNA, so no DNA is shown, and the CDR3 is as TCRdb lists it. The rearrangement links TRBV6-1 to TRBJ2-3; the table's D call of TRBD2 was not tested on the DNA. CDR1 and CDR2 (germline): MNHNS, SASEGT. The CDR3 is 14 amino acids in total, end residues counted. Here the CDR3 reads CARGWGGDSPIAGV.

This chain connects TRBV18 to TRBJ1-1; no reliable D call. The CDR3 runs to 14 residues. V lost 0 bases to trimming and J lost 2 bases, with 7 bases between them. CDR1 is KGHSH and CDR2 is LQKENI in the germline V gene. CDR3 sequence (DNA): TGTGCCAGCTCACCACCGAGCCTAAACACTGAAGCTTTCTTT. Its translation: CASSPPSLNTEAFF.

The chain carries TRBV5-1 and TRBJ1-2; 7 bases line up with TRBD1. V was clipped by 4 bases and J by 4 bases; unmatched bases: 1. Germline V gives CDR1 SGHRS, CDR2 YFSETQ. The CDR3 runs to 12 residues. The CDR3 sequence is CASSRDSYGYTF. The DNA of the CDR3 is TGCGCCAGCAGCCGGGACAGCTATGGCTACACCTTC.

The rearrangement uses TRBV5-1 and TRBJ1-4; D perhaps matches TRBD1 (6 bases). V lost 0 bases and J 8 bases, leaving 11 bases between the germline ends. CDR1 and CDR2 from the germline V gene are SGHRS and YFSETQ. The CDR3 is made up of 14 amino acids. The CDR3 is CASSLADRPEKLFF. The CDR3 DNA follows: TGCGCCAGCAGCTTGGCCGACAGGCCCGAAAAACTGTTTTTT.

The chain links TRBV4-3 to TRBJ1-2; the D is unclear. CDR1 and CDR2 (germline): LGHNA, YSLEER. Trimming took off 3 bases at V and 0 bases at J, with 11 bases between the two ends. CDR3 size: 15 residues. The CDR3 sequence is CASSQQDGANYGYTF. The CDR3 nucleotides read TGCGCCAGCAGCCAGCAGGACGGAGCTAACTATGGCTACACCTTC.

This chain joins TRBV7-3 and TRBJ2-3; D is unresolved. Germline V gene sequence: CDR1 SGHTA, CDR2 FQGTGA. Trimming shortened V by 5 bases and J by 0 bases, and 6 bases separated the two germline ends. The CDR3 spans 13 residues. CDR3 sequence: CASSRSSTDTQYF. The CDR3 DNA sequence: TGTGCCAGCAGCCGTTCTAGCACAGATACGCAGTATTTT.